This TCR beta chain was sequenced in a study of blood T cell repertoires in COVID-19. Trimming shortened V by 1 base and J by 4 bases, and 11 bases separated the two germline ends. This CDR3 comprises 15 residues. The V gene's germline CDR1 is MNHEY and CDR2 SMNVEV (reference sequence). Profiled with immunoSEQ multiplex PCR; TCRdb holds only in-frame clones, not every one. The table lists around 250,000 clones, roughly 88% of them singletons. Sequencing was done on a sample of PBMCs or T cells enriched from blood (not recorded which). The chain uses TRBV27 and TRBJ2-4; tentative D call: TRBD2 (6 bases). The receptor was isolated from a woman in her fifties or sixties who had recovered from COVID-19. For the CDR3, the DNA is TGTGCCAGCAGTTTATGGGGGGAGCGGAAAAACATTCAGTACTTC. Translating it yields CASSLWGERKNIQYF.